These 30 T cell receptor beta chains originate from one sample sequenced in a study of cytomegalovirus exposure and HLA in healthy donors (dated by TCRdb to about 2017). The library relied on the immunoSEQ multiplex PCR assay. The multiplex PCR relied on a mix of 60 forward primers for TCR Vbeta segments and 13 reverse primers for TCR Jbeta segments. Entries here come from immuneACCESS through TCRdb and include only in-frame sequences with V and J called. Some clones fail to appear in such tables; in the studies checked, an unresolved V gene covers under half of the shortfall, and the cause of the remainder is unknown. Within this sample are about 89,000 clones, with 85% of them counted one time only. 6.5% to 9% of the sample comes from the top ten. Sequenced: PBMCs. Receptors originate from a man aged 35-49 years in good health and CMV-seropositive.

The chain uses TRBV11-2 and TRBJ1-3; D ambiguous. V was shortened by 4 bases and J by 2 bases, with 15 bases between the two germline ends. Germline V CDR1 and CDR2: SGHAT, FQNNGV. This CDR3 is built from 16 residues. The CDR3 loop reads CASSYRRPDPGNTIYF. For the CDR3, the DNA is TGTGCCAGCAGCTACCGGAGACCCGATCCTGGAAACACCATATATTTT. Full variable domain (remainder filled in from reference TRBV11-2 and TRBJ1-3): EAGVAQSPRYKIIEKRQSVAFWCNPISGHATLYWYQQILGQGPKLLIQFQNNGVVDDSQLPKDRFSAERLKGVDSTLKIQPAKLEDSAVYLCASSYRRPDPGNTIYFGEGSWLTVV.

A note on this clone: A junction boundary mismatches the germline segment, possibly from a read error. This rearrangement joins TRBV9 to TRBJ2-7; 14 bases align to TRBD2. This CDR3 region has 16 residues. CDR1 is SGDLS, CDR2 YYNGEE, per germline. The CDR3, as DNA: TGTGCCGGCAGCAAGGGACTAGCGGGAGCCCCCTACGAGCAGTACTTC. Its protein product is CAGSKGLAGAPYEQYF.

The chain couples TRBV5-1 to TRBJ2-7, with 12 bases aligning to TRBD2. After removal of 7 bases from V and 7 bases from J, the junction contained 6 bases not matched to a gene. CDR1 and CDR2 from the germline V gene are SGHRS and YFSETQ. The CDR3 spans 13 residues. The CDR3 DNA reads TGCGCCAGCCACCTAGCGGGAGGGCGGGAGCAGTACTTC. It codes for CASHLAGGREQYF.

The V gene is TRBV6-6, the J gene TRBJ2-7; TRBD2 matches 8 bases. The CDR3 is 14 residues long. V lost 2 bases, J lost 3 bases, and 3 bases stayed unmatched. CDR1 and CDR2 from the germline V gene are MNHNY and SVGAGI (reference sequence). The CDR3 loop reads CASSYKGLDYEQYF. The CDR3 bases are TGTGCCAGCAGTTACAAGGGACTAGACTACGAGCAGTACTTC.

The gene calls are TRBV5-1 and TRBJ2-3, with a tentative D call TRBD1 (6 bases). V lost 0 bases and J lost 0, with 11 bases in between. CDR1 and CDR2 (germline): SGHRS, YFSETQ. This CDR3 is built from 16 residues. CDR3 nucleotide sequence: TGCGCCAGCAGCTTGGTGGGACATTCTAGCACAGATACGCAGTATTTT. Amino acid sequence: CASSLVGHSSTDTQYF.

The V gene is TRBV4-1, the J gene TRBJ2-7; possibly TRBD1 for D (6 bases). V gave up 4 bases and J gave up 1 base, with 11 bases separating them. Germline V gives CDR1 MGHRA, CDR2 YSYEKL. CDR3 length equals 14 residues. Written as DNA, the CDR3 is TGCGCCAGCAGCCGTGACAGGACATCCTACGAGCAGTACTTC. Translation gives CASSRDRTSYEQYF.

V and J are TRBV7-8 and TRBJ2-7; TRBD2 is a possible D gene (5 bases). From germline, CDR1 is SGHVS and CDR2 FQNEAQ. This CDR3 is 14 amino acids long. V dropped 5 bases and J dropped 2 bases, with 13 bases sitting between them. CDR3 sequence: CASSRGLMTYEQYF. The CDR3 nucleotides read TGTGCCAGCAGCCGTGGACTGATGACCTACGAGCAGTACTTC. The full variable domain, its missing parts supplied by reference TRBV7-8 and TRBJ2-7, is GAGVSQSPRYKVAKRGQDVALRCDPISGHVSLFWYQQALGQGPEFLTYFQNEAQLDKSGLPSDRFFAERPEGSVSTLKIQRTQQEDSAVYLCASSRGLMTYEQYFGPGTRLTVT.

This chain connects TRBV7-6 to TRBJ2-5; 13 bases match TRBD2. Germline V gene data show CDR1 as SGHVS and CDR2 as FNYEAQ. The CDR3 sequence is 19 residues long. The V and J ends lost 5 bases and 2 bases, in that order; junction bases with no gene match: 14. The CDR3 spells CASSPDRGLAGMSQETQYF. The CDR3 bases are TGTGCCAGCAGCCCAGACCGGGGACTAGCGGGAATGTCGCAAGAGACCCAGTACTTC.

The chain carries TRBV28 and TRBJ1-2; TRBD1 is a possible D gene (6 bases). V was shortened by 6 bases and J by 4 bases, with 15 bases between the two germline ends. CDR3 length: 14 amino acids. The V gene's germline CDR1 is MDHEN and CDR2 SYDVKM. The CDR3 region is CASRDTGLTYGYTF. The DNA of the CDR3 is TGTGCCAGCAGAGATACAGGGCTTACCTATGGCTACACCTTC.

The chain carries TRBV15 and TRBJ2-2; TRBD2 is a possible D gene (6 bases). Trimming removed 2 bases at V and 1 base at J, with 11 bases between. The CDR3 covers 16 residues. Germline-derived CDR1 and CDR2 are LNHNV and YYDKDF (reference sequence). The CDR3 protein is CATSRPREKNTGELFF. The DNA for the CDR3 is TGTGCCACCAGCAGACCTCGGGAGAAGAACACCGGGGAGCTGTTTTTT.

V is TRBV15 and J is TRBJ2-2; 8 bases are shared with TRBD2. The CDR3 extends over 14 amino acids. J lost 7 bases, V lost 8 bases, and 9 bases had no gene match. Germline V lookup: CDR1 LNHNV, CDR2 YYDKDF (reference sequence). The CDR3 nucleotides read TGTGCCACCCGGGGGGGCAAGTTGGACGGGGAGCTGTTTTTT. This gives the protein CATRGGKLDGELFF.

Only one count was recorded for this clone. The chain links TRBV6-5 to TRBJ2-7, with 10 bases that match TRBD1. The CDR3 is made up of 14 amino acids. The ends lost 4 bases at V and 3 bases at J; junction bases unmatched: 3. CDR1 and CDR2 (germline): MNHEY, SVGAGI. CDR3 DNA: TGTGCCAGCAGTTCTGGGACAGGGGTCTACGAGCAGTACTTC. Its protein product is CASSSGTGVYEQYF.

The rearrangement links TRBV10-1 to TRBJ2-3; D is possibly TRBD1 (5 bases). The germline V gene encodes CDR1 WNHNN and CDR2 SYGVQD (reference sequence). Trimming cost V 0 bases and J 5 bases, with 9 bases left between them. The CDR3 has 14 amino acids. As DNA, the CDR3 is TGCGCCAGCAGTGAGTCAGGGGTACTAGATACGCAGTATTTT. It is translated as CASSESGVLDTQYF.

The chain joins TRBV28 to TRBJ2-2, with 8 bases matching TRBD1. The trim removed 1 base at V and 4 bases at J, leaving 8 bases unmatched. From germline, CDR1 is MDHEN and CDR2 SYDVKM. CDR3 size: 17 residues. CDR3 region: CASSLLGQGGITGELFF. As DNA, the CDR3 is TGTGCCAGCAGTTTATTAGGACAGGGAGGAATCACCGGGGAGCTGTTTTTT. Using reference TRBV28 and TRBJ2-2 for the parts outside the CDR3, the full variable domain is DVKVTQSSRYLVKRTGEKVFLECVQDMDHENMFWYRQDPGLGLRLIYFSYDVKMKEKGDIPEGYSVSREKKERFSLILESASTNQTSMYLCASSLLGQGGITGELFFGEGSRLTVL.

This clone has only a few counts. This sequence joins TRBV7-2 and TRBJ2-5; TRBD1 matches 11 bases. The V gene end was trimmed by 3 bases and the J gene end by 1 base; junction bases not matched to a gene: 4. CDR1 SGHTA and CDR2 FQGNSA come from the germline V gene. This CDR3 spans 16 amino acids. This chain's CDR3 is CASSLGGTGGQETQYF. For the CDR3, the DNA is TGTGCCAGCAGCTTGGGGGGGACAGGGGGCCAAGAGACCCAGTACTTC. The full variable domain, rest sourced from reference TRBV7-2 and TRBJ2-5, is GAGVSQSPSNKVTEKGKDVELRCDPISGHTALYWYRQSLGQGLEFLIYFQGNSAPDKSGLPSDRFSAERTGGSVSTLTIQRTQQEDSAVYLCASSLGGTGGQETQYFGPGTRLLVL.

The chain is built from TRBV19 and TRBJ1-5, with 8 bases that match TRBD1. Germline values: CDR1 LNHDA, CDR2 SQIVND (reference sequence). The V segment lost 0 bases and the J segment 5 bases; nucleotides outside the gene matches: 6. CDR3 size: 16 residues. In DNA, the CDR3 is TGTGCCAGTAGTATAGATGGAGGCAGGGGGCATCAGCCCCAGCATTTT. Protein product: CASSIDGGRGHQPQHF.

This chain links TRBV29-1 with TRBJ1-4, with TRBD1 matching 9 bases. The CDR3 extends over 16 amino acids. Germline V lookup: CDR1 SQVTM, CDR2 ANQGSEA. V shed 7 bases and J 8 bases; nucleotides not matched to a gene: 17. The DNA for the CDR3 is TGCAGCGCTAGTCCCGGGCTGGACAGGGGAGACGAAAAACTGTTTTTT. This sequence encodes CSASPGLDRGDEKLFF.

The gene calls are TRBV6-5 and TRBJ1-1; maybe TRBD1 (5 bases). This CDR3 has 15 amino acids. The V gene's germline CDR1 is MNHEY and CDR2 SVGAGI. V was clipped by 4 bases and J by 6 bases, with 18 bases between them. The CDR3 nucleotides read TGTGCCAGCAGTTGGTCAGGGAAACTGGTAGCTGAAGCTTTCTTT. Its protein product is CASSWSGKLVAEAFF.

This chain joins TRBV20-1 and TRBJ1-5; 7 bases agree with TRBD1. After removal of 3 bases from V and 16 bases from J, the junction contained 9 bases not matched to a gene. Germline CDR1 reads DFQATT; CDR2 reads SNEGSKA (reference sequence). The CDR3 is 11 residues long. CDR3 nucleotides: TGCAGTGCTAGCTCAACAGGGGAACGACATTTT. The encoded protein is CSASSTGERHF.

The chain links TRBV19 to TRBJ2-2; perhaps TRBD2 as D (5 bases). The length of the CDR3 is 14 residues. Between the trimmed V and J ends, which lost 6 bases and 4 bases, there was a span of 12 bases. Germline V CDR1 and CDR2: LNHDA, SQIVND (reference sequence). This chain's CDR3 is CASRGGLPTGELFF. In DNA, the CDR3 is TGTGCCAGTAGAGGAGGACTCCCCACCGGGGAGCTGTTTTTT. The full variable domain, with the rest looked up from reference TRBV19 and TRBJ2-2, is DGGITQSPKYLFRKEGQNVTLSCEQNLNHDAMYWYRQDPGQGLRLIYYSQIVNDFQKGDIAEGYSVSREKKESFPLTVTSAQKNPTAFYLCASRGGLPTGELFFGEGSRLTVL.

DNA of the CDR3: TGTGCCAGACCCGGGGAGACCCAGTACTTC. Residues: CARPGETQYF. This rearrangement joins TRBV28 to TRBJ2-5; no definite D call. The CDR3 has 10 amino acids. Germline values: CDR1 MDHEN, CDR2 SYDVKM. Trimming shortened V by 9 bases and J by 5 bases, and 7 bases separated the two germline ends.

The CDR3 spells CASSQDSVRGYTF. CDR3 coding DNA: TGCGCCAGCAGCCAAGACAGCGTGAGGGGCTACACCTTC. The chain joins TRBV4-1 to TRBJ1-2, with no clear D. Germline V gene sequence: CDR1 MGHRA, CDR2 YSYEKL. The V and J ends lost 0 bases and 8 bases respectively, with 10 bases between them. The CDR3 runs 13 residues.

For this clone: Sequence at one end of the junction differs from germline and may be a read error. The rearrangement uses TRBV11-2 and TRBJ2-5; D call uncertain. The CDR3 loop spans 12 amino acids. Germline V gene sequence: CDR1 SGHAT, CDR2 FQNNGV. Written as DNA, the CDR3 is TGTGCCAGCAGGTTAGGTAGAGAGACCCAGTACTTC. This gives the protein CASRLGRETQYF.

This clone has only one observation. This chain connects TRBV27 to TRBJ1-3; 7 bases map to TRBD1. Germline V gene sequence: CDR1 MNHEY, CDR2 SMNVEV (reference sequence). V shed 3 bases and J 1 base; nucleotides not matched to a gene: 6. There are 16 residues in the CDR3. The CDR3, as DNA: TGTGCCAGCAGTTTGGGCAGGGGGTTTTCTGGAAACACCATATATTTT. Its protein product is CASSLGRGFSGNTIYF.

The J gene is TRBJ1-2, the V gene TRBV5-6; 8 nucleotides match TRBD1. Germline assignment: CDR1 SGHDT and CDR2 YYEEEE. CDR3 length equals 15 residues. With V trimmed by 0 bases and J by 3 bases, 4 bases remained unmatched. CDR3 in amino acids: CASSLGTGSDYGYTF. For the CDR3, the DNA is TGTGCCAGCAGCTTGGGGACAGGGAGCGACTATGGCTACACCTTC.

V gene TRBV28 combines with J gene TRBJ2-3, with D tentatively TRBD2 (6 bases). Germline CDR1 and CDR2: MDHEN and SYDVKM. This CDR3 comprises 17 residues. The germline V and J ends were trimmed by 5 bases and 2 bases, with 20 bases remaining between them. The CDR3 DNA reads TGTGCCAGCAGTCCCTCCGGGGCAGGGACTCTCACAGATACGCAGTATTTT. This sequence encodes CASSPSGAGTLTDTQYF.

This chain links TRBV4-1 with TRBJ2-2, with TRBD2 as a possible D gene (5 bases). Trimming shortened V by 1 base and J by 7 bases, and 10 bases separated the two germline ends. Looked up from germline, CDR1 is MGHRA and CDR2 is YSYEKL. The CDR3 contains 14 residues. The chain's CDR3 is CASSQGLRVGELFF. The CDR3 nucleotides read TGCGCCAGCAGCCAAGGATTGAGGGTCGGGGAGCTGTTTTTT.

J is TRBJ2-1 and V is TRBV7-2; 10 nucleotides line up with TRBD2. CDR3 length: 15 residues. The V segment lost 4 bases and the J segment 4 bases; nucleotides outside the gene matches: 4. Germline CDR1 reads SGHTA; CDR2 reads FQGNSA. The CDR3 region has the DNA TGTGCCAGCAGCTCGGGGACTAGCGCTTACAATGAGCAGTTCTTC. This gives the protein CASSSGTSAYNEQFF.

The chain employs TRBV6-5 and TRBJ1-5; 7 bases map to TRBD1. Trimming removed 5 bases from V and 3 bases from J; junction bases left unmatched: 4. The CDR3 extends over 14 amino acids. From germline, CDR1 is MNHEY and CDR2 SVGAGI. CDR3 amino acids: CASSGDSYNQPQHF. The CDR3 nucleotides are TGTGCCAGCAGTGGGGACAGTTACAATCAGCCCCAGCATTTT.

In DNA, the CDR3 is TGTGCCAGCAGCCGAGTTGGGGGGGCTCGAACCGGGGAGCTGTTTTTT. Amino acid sequence: CASSRVGGARTGELFF. V gene TRBV7-2 combines with J gene TRBJ2-2, with D maybe TRBD2 (7 bases). The CDR3 runs 16 residues. The V end lost 5 bases, the J end lost 5 bases, and 18 bases lay between the germline ends. CDR1 is SGHTA and CDR2 is FQGNSA in the germline V gene.